This TCR beta chain was obtained from a study of T cell responses to AZD1222 COVID-19 vaccine. TCRdb's copy holds only in-frame clones and misses some; the assay was immunoSEQ multiplex PCR. The table shows about 110,000 clones, with around 93% occurring only once. The study, taken as a whole, reports: Among the donors, most were white British and more were female, and clonal diversity was possibly underestimated. Spike-specific TCR repertoires showed rising breadth and depth after two AZD1222 doses. Across the whole spike, CD4 TCRs peaked at regions 160-218 and 743-854.

On this clone itself: Its cognate antigen is unknown.

The V and J ends lost 5 bases and 0 bases, in that order; junction bases with no gene match: 8. In germline, CDR1 is SGHVS, CDR2 FQNEAQ. The CDR3 consists of 16 residues. The specimen was peripheral blood, collected 28 days after the second AZD1222 dose. The sequence was collected from an adult who received the AZD1222 COVID-19 vaccine. This chain joins TRBV7-8 and TRBJ2-7; 9 bases agree with TRBD1. CDR3: CASSLGTGSGSYEQYF. The CDR3 bases are TGTGCCAGCAGCCTTGGGACAGGGTCAGGCTCCTACGAGCAGTACTTC.